The 22 T cell receptor beta chains below all came from one sample that was sequenced in a study of PD-1 and CTLA-4 blockade in melanoma. Produced via immunoSEQ multiplex PCR; TCRdb's table is partial and in-frame only. Of 32,000 or so clones listed, 85% to 90% are singletons. Specimen: CD8+ T cells from peripheral blood, collected before anti-PD-1 treatment. These receptors were obtained from a human donor with melanoma.

The chain is built from TRBV4-2 and TRBJ1-2; 9 bases match TRBD1. There are 13 residues in the CDR3. CDR1 and CDR2 (germline): LGHNA, YNFKEQ. The ends lost 4 bases at V and 6 bases at J; junction bases unmatched: 3. The CDR3, as DNA: TGTGCCAGCAGCCGAACAGGGGGCGATGGCTACACCTTC. Its translation: CASSRTGGDGYTF.

The rearrangement uses TRBV11-2 and TRBJ1-1; the D gene is possibly TRBD1 (6 bases). The CDR3 extends over 14 amino acids. With 4 bases removed from V and 1 base from J, the gap between germline ends came to 10 bases. Per germline, CDR1 SGHAT and CDR2 FQNNGV. The CDR3, as DNA: TGTGCCAGCAGCTCAGGGGACAAGAACACTGAAGCTTTCTTT. Translating gives CASSSGDKNTEAFF.

Points on this clone: One junction end does not reproduce the germline sequence, and a read error may be involved. The V call is TRBV7-7, the J call TRBJ2-5; D is perhaps TRBD1 (6 bases). Germline CDR1 SSHAT, CDR2 FNYEAQ (reference sequence). The CDR3 length is 15 residues. CDR3 amino acids: CASSLGAGAQETQYF. The CDR3 DNA sequence: TGTGCTAGCAGCTTAGGTGCAGGGGCCCAAGAGACCCAGTACTTC.

The V and J genes are TRBV11-3 and TRBJ2-1, with D possibly being TRBD1 or TRBD2 (5 bases each). Germline V gives CDR1 SGHNT, CDR2 YENEEA. The CDR3 is 15 amino acids. V was clipped by 0 bases and J by 5 bases, with 11 bases between them. DNA of the CDR3: TGTGCCAGCAGCTTAGAGCCAGGGACCCACAATGAGCAGTTCTTC. Its translation: CASSLEPGTHNEQFF.

J is TRBJ1-1 and V is TRBV29-1, with no clear D. The CDR3 length is 11 residues. Trimming stripped 3 bases from V and 7 bases from J, with 9 bases between. The germline V gene has CDR1 SQVTM and CDR2 ANQGSEA. The CDR3 region has the DNA TGCAGCGTTGACATCGACGGTGAAGCTTTCTTT. This translates into CSVDIDGEAFF.

This clone was recorded only once. J is TRBJ2-2 and V is TRBV19; D ambiguous. This CDR3 comprises 15 residues. Germline CDR1 is LNHDA and CDR2 is SQIVND (reference sequence). V lost 3 bases to trimming and J lost 4 bases, with 12 bases between them. The CDR3 loop reads CASSISVFGTGELFF. In nucleotides, the CDR3 is TGTGCCAGTAGTATCTCGGTGTTTGGCACCGGGGAGCTGTTTTTT.

J is TRBJ1-1 and V is TRBV19, with no clear D. CDR1 LNHDA and CDR2 SQIVND come from the germline V gene (reference sequence). V gave up 10 bases and J gave up 0 bases, with 15 bases separating them. The CDR3 loop spans 14 amino acids. The CDR3 DNA sequence: TGTGCCACCCGCTTTTCTAGCATGAACACTGAAGCTTTCTTT. Protein product: CATRFSSMNTEAFF.

This chain connects TRBV7-9 to TRBJ2-5, with TRBD1 matching 7 bases. Germline CDR1 SEHNR, CDR2 FQNEAQ (reference sequence). The CDR3 runs to 14 residues. Losses at the gene ends were 5 bases for V and 5 bases for J; bases not matched to a gene: 8. The DNA of the CDR3 is TGTGCCAGCAGCCTTGACAGGGAGTTGGAGACCCAGTACTTC. Translating gives CASSLDRELETQYF.

This clone was observed a few times. The chain links TRBV18 to TRBJ1-2; D perhaps matches TRBD1 (5 bases). Germline V gene data show CDR1 as KGHSH and CDR2 as LQKENI. V lost 3 bases, J lost 3 bases, and 14 bases lay in between. The CDR3 consists of 15 residues. As DNA, the CDR3 is TGTGCCAGCTCACCTGAAGGGGAAGACTACTATGGCTACACCTTC. Translated, it gives CASSPEGEDYYGYTF.

The V gene is TRBV4-2, the J gene TRBJ2-1; D might be TRBD2 (6 bases). The ends were cut back, 1 base at V and 6 bases at J, with 10 bases in the middle. This CDR3 contains 14 residues. Germline assignment: CDR1 LGHNA and CDR2 YNFKEQ. CDR3 in DNA: TGTGCCAGCAGCCAAGTGTTGGGGGGCAATGAGCAGTTCTTC. It translates to CASSQVLGGNEQFF.

The rearrangement uses TRBV9 and TRBJ1-3; unclear D gene. Germline loops: CDR1 SGDLS, CDR2 YYNGEE. The length of the CDR3 is 13 residues. The V gene lost 3 bases and the J gene lost 4 bases, with 8 bases spanning the gap. Here the CDR3 reads CASSARAGNTIYF. As DNA, the CDR3 is TGTGCCAGCAGCGCCCGGGCAGGAAACACCATATATTTT.

The V call is TRBV10-2, the J call TRBJ2-3; D not certain. V was trimmed by 3 bases and J by 5 bases, leaving 6 bases between them. Germline assignment: CDR1 WSHSY and CDR2 SAAADI. The CDR3 loop spans 12 amino acids. CDR3 in DNA: TGCGCCAGCAGTGATTTCTTAGATACGCAGTATTTT. Residues: CASSDFLDTQYF.

The chain uses TRBV28 and TRBJ2-5; 8 bases line up with TRBD1. The trim removed 11 bases at V and 5 bases at J, leaving 10 bases unmatched. This CDR3 region has 13 residues. CDR1 and CDR2 (germline): MDHEN, SYDVKM. The chain's CDR3 is CARIHRGLETQYF. Written as DNA, the CDR3 is TGTGCCCGGATCCACAGGGGGTTGGAGACCCAGTACTTC.

The V call is TRBV4-1, the J call TRBJ2-3; D remains unclear. V shed 2 bases and J shed 3 bases, with 0 bases lying between them. Germline CDR1 reads MGHRA; CDR2 reads YSYEKL. The CDR3 covers 11 residues. CDR3 protein: CASSQTDTQYF. The CDR3 nucleotides are TGCGCCAGCAGCCAAACAGATACGCAGTATTTT.

Here the CDR3 reads CASSLKGAGTEAFF. The CDR3 DNA follows: TGTGCCAGCAGCTTAAAGGGGGCAGGGACTGAAGCTTTCTTT. V gene TRBV7-9 combines with J gene TRBJ1-1, with 7 bases matching TRBD1. The junction had 5 bases not matched to a gene; V was cut back by 2 bases and J by 5 bases. CDR3 size: 14 residues. CDR1 is SEHNR, CDR2 FQNEAQ, per germline (reference sequence).

The chain uses TRBV5-4 and TRBJ1-2, with D perhaps matching TRBD1 (5 bases). Germline values: CDR1 SGHNT, CDR2 YYREEE (reference sequence). Trimming took 5 bases from V and 2 from J, leaving 16 bases between them. CDR3 length equals 15 residues. The CDR3 coding sequence is TGTGCCAGCAGTTTACCCGGGACCGAGAACTATGGCTACACCTTC. It encodes CASSLPGTENYGYTF.

The chain joins TRBV3-1 (or the pseudogene TRBV3-2) to TRBJ2-2; D not certain. Germline CDR1 LGHDT, CDR2 YNNKEL (reference sequence). Between the trimmed V and J ends, which lost 0 bases and 0 bases, there was a span of 17 bases. The CDR3 runs 19 residues. Here the CDR3 DNA reads TGTGCCAGCAGCCAAGATCTCATTAAACACTTACCGAACACCGGGGAGCTGTTTTTT. Amino acid sequence: CASSQDLIKHLPNTGELFF.

The CDR3 here is CASSLARDTDTQYF. The DNA for the CDR3 is TGTGCCAGCAGCCTTGCTAGGGATACAGATACGCAGTATTTT. This sequence joins TRBV3-1 (or the pseudogene TRBV3-2) and TRBJ2-3, with D unclear. Trimming took 4 bases from V and 3 from J, leaving 11 bases between them. The germline V gene encodes CDR1 LGHDT and CDR2 YNNKEL (reference sequence). This CDR3 region has 14 residues.

In this sample, this clone turned up a few times. The rearrangement joins TRBV6-5 to TRBJ1-1; D is uncertain. Germline V gives CDR1 MNHEY, CDR2 SVGAGI. The germline V and J ends were trimmed by 6 bases and 6 bases, with 11 bases remaining between them. CDR3 length: 12 residues. CDR3 sequence: CASSYSGSEAFF. CDR3 sequence (DNA): TGTGCCAGCAGCTATTCCGGGTCTGAAGCTTTCTTT.

The V call is TRBV5-5, the J call TRBJ1-2; 9 bases are shared with TRBD1. The CDR3 is 18 residues long. Per germline, CDR1 SGHKS and CDR2 YYEKEE (reference sequence). With V trimmed by 3 bases and J by 0 bases, 12 bases remained unmatched. The CDR3 protein is CASSSEGTGYPANYGYTF. Here the CDR3 DNA reads TGTGCCAGCAGCTCCGAAGGGACAGGGTATCCAGCTAACTATGGCTACACCTTC.

The gene calls are TRBV6-2 or TRBV6-3 and TRBJ2-3, with 9 nucleotides matching TRBD2. V lost 6 bases to trimming and J lost 2 bases; unmatched junction nucleotides: 9. CDR1 is MNHEY and CDR2 is SVGEGT in the germline V gene. The CDR3 contains 16 residues. The CDR3 DNA sequence: TGTGCCAGCAGCGGTAGCGGGGGCCGGTTCACAGATACGCAGTATTTT. This encodes CASSGSGGRFTDTQYF.

The chain has TRBV13 and TRBJ1-4; 9 bases line up with TRBD1. From germline, CDR1 is PRHDT and CDR2 FYEKMQ (reference sequence). The V segment lost 4 bases and the J segment 8 bases; nucleotides outside the gene matches: 8. The CDR3 covers 15 residues. The CDR3 loop is CASSSPGQGYEKLFF. In nucleotides, the CDR3 is TGTGCCAGCAGCTCTCCGGGACAGGGATACGAAAAACTGTTTTTT.